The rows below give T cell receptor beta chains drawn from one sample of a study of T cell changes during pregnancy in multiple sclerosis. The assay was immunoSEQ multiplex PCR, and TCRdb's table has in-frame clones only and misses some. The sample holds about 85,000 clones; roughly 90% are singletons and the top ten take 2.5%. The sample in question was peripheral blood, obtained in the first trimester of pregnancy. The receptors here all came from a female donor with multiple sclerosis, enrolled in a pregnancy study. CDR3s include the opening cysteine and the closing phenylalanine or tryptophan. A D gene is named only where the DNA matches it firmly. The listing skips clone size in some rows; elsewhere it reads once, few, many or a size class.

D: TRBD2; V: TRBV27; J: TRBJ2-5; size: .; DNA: TGTGCCAGCAAGGTGGGGGGGGAAGAGACCCAGTACTTC; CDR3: CASKVGGEETQYF
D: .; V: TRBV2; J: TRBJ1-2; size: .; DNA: TGTGCCAGCAAAGCGGGAGGGTTAAAGCTAAACTATGGCTACACCTTC; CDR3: CASKAGGLKLNYGYTF
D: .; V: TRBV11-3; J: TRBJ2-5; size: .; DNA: TGTGCCAGCAGCGGAGAGGAAGAGACCCAGTACTTC; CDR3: CASSGEEETQYF
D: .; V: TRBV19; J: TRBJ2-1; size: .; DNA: TGTGCCAGTAGTCTGTCTGCGGCTGAGCAGTTCTTC; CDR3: CASSLSAAEQFF
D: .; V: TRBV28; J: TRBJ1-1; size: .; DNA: TGTGCCAGCCCCCCAATTGCGGGCAGCCGGAAGAACACTGAAGCTTTCTTT; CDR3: CASPPIAGSRKNTEAFF
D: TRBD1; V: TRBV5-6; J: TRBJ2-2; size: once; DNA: TGTGCCAGCAGCTTATGGGCAGGGGGCTCCGGGGAGCTGTTTTTT; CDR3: CASSLWAGGSGELFF
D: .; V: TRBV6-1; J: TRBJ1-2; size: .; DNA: TGTGCCAGCAGTTCCTCGGGCTATGGCTACACCTTC; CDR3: CASSSSGYGYTF
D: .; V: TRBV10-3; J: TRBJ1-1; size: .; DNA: TGTGCCATCAGTGAGACCCTAAACACTGAAGCTTTCTTT; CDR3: CAISETLNTEAFF
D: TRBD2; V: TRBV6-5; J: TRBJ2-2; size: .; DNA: TGTGCCAGCAGTTTCTCTGGGGAGGGGTCCGGGGAGCTGTTTTTT; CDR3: CASSFSGEGSGELFF
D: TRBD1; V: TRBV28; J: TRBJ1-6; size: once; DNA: TGTGCCAGCGCACCGGGACAGTTTAATTCACCCCTCCACTTT; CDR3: CASAPGQFNSPLHF
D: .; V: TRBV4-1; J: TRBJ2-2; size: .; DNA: TGCGCCAGCAGCCAAGAGGCCAGGGTCCCCGGGGAGCTGTTTTTT; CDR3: CASSQEARVPGELFF
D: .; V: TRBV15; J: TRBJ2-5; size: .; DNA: TGTGCCACCAGCAGAGATGTCCGACTGAAAGAGACCCAGTACTTC; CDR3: CATSRDVRLKETQYF
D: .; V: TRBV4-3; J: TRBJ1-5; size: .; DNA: TGCGCCAGCAGCCAAGATGAGGGATCCAATCAGCCCCAGCATTTT; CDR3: CASSQDEGSNQPQHF
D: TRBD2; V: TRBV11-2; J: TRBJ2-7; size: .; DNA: TGTGCCAGCAGCTCATTTAGCGGGAGGAACTCCTACGAGCAGTACTTC; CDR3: CASSSFSGRNSYEQYF
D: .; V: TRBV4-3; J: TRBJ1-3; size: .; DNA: TGCGCCAGCAGCCAAACCCACAGGGCTGGAAACACCATATATTTT; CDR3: CASSQTHRAGNTIYF
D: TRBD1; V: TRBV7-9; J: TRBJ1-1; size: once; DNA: TGTGCCAGCAGCTCCTCAGGGGGCGCGTTGAACACTGAAGCTTTCTTT; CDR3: CASSSSGGALNTEAFF
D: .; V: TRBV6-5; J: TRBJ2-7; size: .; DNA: TGTGCCAGCAGTTACTCAGGCAGGGGGGCTTTCTACGAGCAGTACTTC; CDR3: CASSYSGRGAFYEQYF
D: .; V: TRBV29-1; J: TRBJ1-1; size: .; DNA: TGCAGCGTGAATGGGCACCTGAACACTGAAGCTTTCTTT; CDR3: CSVNGHLNTEAFF
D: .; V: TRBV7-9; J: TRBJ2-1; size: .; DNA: TGTGCCAGCAGCCCCCAGGGCCATAGCCGAAATGAGCAGTTCTTC; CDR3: CASSPQGHSRNEQFF
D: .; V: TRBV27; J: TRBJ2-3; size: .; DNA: TGTGCCAGCCAAACAGCAACCGCTCGCACGGATACGCAGTATTTT; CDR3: CASQTATARTDTQYF
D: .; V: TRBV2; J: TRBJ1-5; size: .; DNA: TGTGCCAGCAGTGAATCCGGGTATGGCAATCAGCCCCAGCATTTT; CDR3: CASSESGYGNQPQHF
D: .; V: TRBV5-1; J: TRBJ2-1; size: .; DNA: TGCGCCAGCAGCGCCACAGGGAGCTCCTACAATGAGCAGTTCTTC; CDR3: CASSATGSSYNEQFF
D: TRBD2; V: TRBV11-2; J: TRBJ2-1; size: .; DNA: TGTGCCAGCAGCTTCACAAGTGGGGCTGGACTAGCGGGAGGTTATGAGCAGTTCTTC; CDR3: CASSFTSGAGLAGGYEQFF
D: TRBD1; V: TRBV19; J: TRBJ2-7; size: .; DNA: TGTGCCAGTAGTATAGCCTCCGGGACAGACTACTACGAGCAGTACTTC; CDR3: CASSIASGTDYYEQYF
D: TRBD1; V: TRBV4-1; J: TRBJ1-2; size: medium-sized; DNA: TGCGCCAGCAGCCTCAACCGGGACAGGGACGCTGGCTACACCTTC; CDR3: CASSLNRDRDAGYTF
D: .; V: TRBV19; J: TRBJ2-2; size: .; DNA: TGTGCCAGCAGAGACAGTAACACCGGGGAGCTGTTTTTT; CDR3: CASRDSNTGELFF
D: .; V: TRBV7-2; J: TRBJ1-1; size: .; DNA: TGTGCCAGCAGCAGACTCCAGGGTGGGACTGAAGCTTTCTTT; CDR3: CASSRLQGGTEAFF
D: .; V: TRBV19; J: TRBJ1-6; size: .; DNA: TGTGCCAGTAGTTTCCGACATGATCGTTCACCCCTCCACTTT; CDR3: CASSFRHDRSPLHF
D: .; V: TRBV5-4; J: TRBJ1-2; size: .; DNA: TGTGCCAGCAGCGAGCGGCGGGGGAAGAACTATGGCTACACCTTC; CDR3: CASSERRGKNYGYTF
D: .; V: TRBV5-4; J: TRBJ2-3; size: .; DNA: TGTGCCTCCCAAATGGGGCCCACGGATACGCAGTATTTT; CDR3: CASQMGPTDTQYF
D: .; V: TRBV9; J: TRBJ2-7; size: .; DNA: TGTGCCAGCAGCGAGCGCGGGCACTCTTCCTACGAGCAGTACTTC; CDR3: CASSERGHSSYEQYF
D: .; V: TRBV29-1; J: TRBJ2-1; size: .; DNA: TGCAGCGTTGTAGCTCGTGCCTCCTACAATGAGCAGTTCTTC; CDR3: CSVVARASYNEQFF
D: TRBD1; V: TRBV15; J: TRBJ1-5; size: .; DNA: TGTGCCACGGCCGCGGGACAGGGACGTCGGCAGCCCCAGCATTTT; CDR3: CATAAGQGRRQPQHF
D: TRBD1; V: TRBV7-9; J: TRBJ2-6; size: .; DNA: TGTGCCAGCAGCCCGGGGGACAGGGGCGGACCTGGGGCCAACGTCCTGACTTTC; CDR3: CASSPGDRGGPGANVLTF
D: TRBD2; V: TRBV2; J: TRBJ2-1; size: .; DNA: TGTGCCAGCCTCGGGACTAGCGGGAACCACAATGAGCAGTTCTTC; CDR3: CASLGTSGNHNEQFF
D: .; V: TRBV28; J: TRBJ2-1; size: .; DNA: TGTGCCAGCGGGCTTACGACAGGTAACAATGAGCAGTTCTTC; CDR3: CASGLTTGNNEQFF
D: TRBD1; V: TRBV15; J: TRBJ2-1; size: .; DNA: TGTGCCACCAGCAGAGTAGAGACAGGGAGTAATGAGCAGTTCTTC; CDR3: CATSRVETGSNEQFF
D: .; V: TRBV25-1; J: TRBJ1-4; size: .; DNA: TGTGCCAGCAGTGAAGGGGGCTGGACAGATAATGAAAAACTGTTTTTT; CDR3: CASSEGGWTDNEKLFF
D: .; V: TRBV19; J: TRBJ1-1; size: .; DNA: TGTGCCAGTAGTATGGAGGGGAGGGGAGAAGCTTTCTTT; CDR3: CASSMEGRGEAFF
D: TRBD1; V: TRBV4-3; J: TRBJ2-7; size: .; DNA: TGCGCCAGCAGTCCCAAACAGGGGAGCTCCTACGAGCAGTACTTC; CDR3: CASSPKQGSSYEQYF
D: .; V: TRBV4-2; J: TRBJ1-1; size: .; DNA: TGTGCCTTTATGCGGGGTAGGGGAACTGAAGCTTTCTTT; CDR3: CAFMRGRGTEAFF
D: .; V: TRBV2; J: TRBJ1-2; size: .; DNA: TGTGCCAGCACCCTCGGGAGGGGCGGTACCGGCTACACCTTC; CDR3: CASTLGRGGTGYTF
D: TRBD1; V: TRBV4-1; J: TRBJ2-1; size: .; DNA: TGCGCCAGCAGCCAAGAGGTGGGACAGCAGTCCCTGGAGGAGTTCTTC; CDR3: CASSQEVGQQSLEEFF
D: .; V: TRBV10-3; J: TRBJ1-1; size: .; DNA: TGTGCCGCCCAGGACGGGGTTACTGAAGCTTTCTTT; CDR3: CAAQDGVTEAFF
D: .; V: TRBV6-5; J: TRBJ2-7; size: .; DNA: TGTGCCAGCAGGCGGGACTCGTCGCCCCCCGAGCAGTACTTC; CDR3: CASRRDSSPPEQYF
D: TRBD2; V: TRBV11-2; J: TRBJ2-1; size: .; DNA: TGTGCCAGCAGCCTCCTCACTAGCGGGAGTACGGATGAGCAGTTCTTC; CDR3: CASSLLTSGSTDEQFF
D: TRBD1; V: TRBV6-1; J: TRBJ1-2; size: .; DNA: TGTGCCAGCAGTGAACGGGGGGACAGGGCTGACTATGGCTACACCTTC; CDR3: CASSERGDRADYGYTF
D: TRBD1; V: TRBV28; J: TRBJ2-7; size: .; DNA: TGTGCCAGCAGTTCTACAAGAAAACAGGGGGGCTTGGTGGACGAGCAGTACTTC; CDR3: CASSSTRKQGGLVDEQYF
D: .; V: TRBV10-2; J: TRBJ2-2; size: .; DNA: TGCGCCAGCAGTGACCTCGGGGGGCTCAGCGGGGAGCTGTTTTTT; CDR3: CASSDLGGLSGELFF
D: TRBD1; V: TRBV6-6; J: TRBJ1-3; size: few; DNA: TGTGCCAGCAGTGACACAGGGGCTGGAAACACCATATATTTT; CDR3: CASSDTGAGNTIYF
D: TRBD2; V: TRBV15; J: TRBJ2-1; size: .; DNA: TGTGCCACCAGCAGAAGCTTAGGAGCGGGAGGTAGTAATGAGCAGTTCTTC; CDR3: CATSRSLGAGGSNEQFF
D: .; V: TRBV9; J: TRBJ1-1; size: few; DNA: TGTGCCAGCAGCGTCACAGGAAACACTGAAGCTTTCTTT; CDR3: CASSVTGNTEAFF
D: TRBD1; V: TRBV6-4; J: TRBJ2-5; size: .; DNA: TGTGCCAGCAGAGGAAGGGACAGCCAAGAGACCCAGTACTTC; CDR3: CASRGRDSQETQYF
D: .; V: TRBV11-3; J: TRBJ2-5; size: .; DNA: TGTGCCAGCAGCATACTAGCTAAAGAGACCCAGTACTTC; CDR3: CASSILAKETQYF
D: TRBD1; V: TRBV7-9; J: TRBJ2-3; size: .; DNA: TGTGCCAGCAGCCTACGACAGGGGAGTGCAGATACGCAGTATTTT; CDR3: CASSLRQGSADTQYF
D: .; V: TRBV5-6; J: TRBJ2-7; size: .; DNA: TGTGCCAGCCTCGAGACGGGTACCTACGAGCAGTACTTC; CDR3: CASLETGTYEQYF
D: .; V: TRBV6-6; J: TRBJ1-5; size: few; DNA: TGTGCCAGCAGGCAGGATGGCAATCAGCCCCAGCATTTT; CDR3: CASRQDGNQPQHF
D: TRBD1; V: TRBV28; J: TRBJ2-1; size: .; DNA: TGTGCCAGCAACCGGGACAGGGACTACAATGAGCAGTTCTTC; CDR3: CASNRDRDYNEQFF
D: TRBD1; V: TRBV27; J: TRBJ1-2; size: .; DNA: TGTGCCAGCAGTCGGACAGGGTTAAACTATGGCTACACCTTC; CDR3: CASSRTGLNYGYTF